This TCR beta chain originates from a study of T cell repertoires in cytomegalovirus infection. Germline CDR1 and CDR2: SGHTA and FQGTGA. This CDR3 has 15 residues. Trimming left V 6 bases short and J 0 bases short, with 11 bases between. TCRdb fed the reads into MiXCR, producing one record per CDR3 protein. Of about 460,000 distinct CDR3 sequences in the sample, roughly 10% were seen once. This clonotype came up many times. The V and J genes are TRBV7-3 and TRBJ2-2; D is possibly TRBD1 (5 bases). The specimen was PBMCs. The receptor's source is a human donor in good health (CMV status not recorded). Some clones in this sample may be carry-over from other donors' samples. The CDR3, as DNA: TGTGCCAGCAGGCCGGCAGGGACGAACACCGGGGAGCTGTTTTTT. This gives the protein CASRPAGTNTGELFF.